The 32 T cell receptor beta chains in this list originate from one sample, sequenced in a study of blood T cell repertoires in COVID-19. Clones were sequenced by immunoSEQ multiplex PCR, and TCRdb holds only the in-frame ones, with some missing. The table shows 150,000 to 200,000 clones, with around 90% occurring only once. Sequenced input: peripheral blood. These receptors all stem from a man in his fifties with acute or convalescent COVID-19.

This sequence joins TRBV28 and TRBJ2-3; TRBD1 aligns across 8 bases. The germline gives CDR1 MDHEN, CDR2 SYDVKM. Losses at the gene ends were 6 bases for V and 1 base for J; bases not matched to a gene: 6. This CDR3 spans 15 amino acids. The DNA for the CDR3 is TGTGCCAGCAGGTCCGCGGGACAGGGCACAGATACGCAGTATTTT. This encodes CASRSAGQGTDTQYF.

The chain links TRBV25-1 to TRBJ2-1, with 7 bases aligning to TRBD1. With 5 bases clipped from V and 8 bases from J, the junction kept 9 bases outside the gene matches. This CDR3 is built from 14 residues. The germline V gene has CDR1 MGHDK and CDR2 SYGVNS. The CDR3, as DNA: TGTGCCAGCAGTTATGGAGACAGGGTCCATGAGCAGTTCTTC. Protein sequence: CASSYGDRVHEQFF.

The CDR3 DNA reads as TGTGCCATCCCGACAGGTCCTAATTCACCCCTCCACTTT. Translation: CAIPTGPNSPLHF. V is TRBV2 and J is TRBJ1-6, with a possible D match to TRBD1 (6 bases). Germline CDR1 is SNHLY and CDR2 is FYNNEI. The V and J ends lost 10 bases and 6 bases respectively, with 13 bases between them. There are 13 residues in the CDR3. The full variable domain, its missing parts supplied by reference TRBV2 and TRBJ1-6, is EPEVTQTPSHQVTQMGQEVILRCVPISNHLYFYWYRQILGQKVEFLVSFYNNEISEKSEIFDDQFSVERPDGSNFTLKIRSTKLEDSAMYFCAIPTGPNSPLHFGNGTRLTVT.

The V call is TRBV7-2, the J call TRBJ1-5; 9 bases match TRBD1. CDR3 length: 15 amino acids. CDR1 and CDR2 from the germline V gene are SGHTA and FQGNSA. Losses at the gene ends were 1 base for V and 9 bases for J; bases not matched to a gene: 7. The CDR3 DNA reads as TGTGCCAGCAGCTTAGGGGGGGACAGGGCCAGGCCCCAGCATTTT. Protein product: CASSLGGDRARPQHF. Full variable domain (rest looked up from reference TRBV7-2 and TRBJ1-5): GAGVSQSPSNKVTEKGKDVELRCDPISGHTALYWYRQSLGQGLEFLIYFQGNSAPDKSGLPSDRFSAERTGGSVSTLTIQRTQQEDSAVYLCASSLGGDRARPQHFGDGTRLSIL.

The gene calls are TRBV4-1 and TRBJ1-3, with 9 bases identical to TRBD1. The V segment lost 6 bases and the J segment 2 bases; nucleotides outside the gene matches: 11. CDR3 length: 17 residues. Germline V gene sequence: CDR1 MGHRA, CDR2 YSYEKL. The CDR3 sequence: CASSRVPGQGTGNTIYF. CDR3 DNA sequence: TGCGCCAGCAGTCGAGTGCCGGGACAGGGAACTGGAAACACCATATATTTT.

This chain links TRBV29-1 with TRBJ2-5; TRBD2 agrees at 9 bases. After removal of 3 bases from V and 5 bases from J, the junction contained 1 base not matched to a gene. CDR1 is SQVTM and CDR2 is ANQGSEA in the germline V gene. This CDR3 spans 12 amino acids. The CDR3: CSVDAGGETQYF. The CDR3 DNA reads as TGCAGCGTTGATGCGGGGGGGGAGACCCAGTACTTC.

The genes are TRBV3-1 (or the pseudogene TRBV3-2) and TRBJ1-2; TRBD1 matches 8 bases. The germline V gene has CDR1 LGHDT and CDR2 YNNKEL (reference sequence). V was clipped by 0 bases and J by 4 bases; unmatched bases: 4. The CDR3 length is 15 residues. CDR3 protein: CASSQDDRGRYGYTF. CDR3 DNA: TGTGCCAGCAGCCAAGATGACAGGGGACGCTATGGCTACACCTTC.

The J gene is TRBJ1-3, the V gene TRBV29-1, with a weak D call TRBD1 (6 bases). The germline CDR1 and CDR2 sequences are SQVTM and ANQGSEA. V gave up 5 bases and J gave up 3 bases, with 11 bases separating them. This CDR3 has 13 residues. DNA for the CDR3: TGCAGCGTTAGGACAGCGTTTGGAAACACCATATATTTT. Amino acid sequence: CSVRTAFGNTIYF.

This chain connects TRBV29-1 to TRBJ1-1; 8 positions match TRBD1. The V gene end was trimmed by 3 bases and the J gene end by 10 bases; junction bases not matched to a gene: 7. The CDR3 has 12 residues. The V gene's germline CDR1 is SQVTM and CDR2 ANQGSEA. The CDR3 sequence: CSVDGQGAVAFF. The CDR3 DNA is TGCAGCGTTGATGGGCAGGGGGCGGTAGCTTTCTTT.

This clone was picked up one time. Other nucleotide sequences in the sample specify the same CDR3. The gene calls are TRBV19 and TRBJ2-1, with a weak D call TRBD1 (5 bases). This CDR3 has 13 amino acids. The germline gives CDR1 LNHDA, CDR2 SQIVND (reference sequence). Trimming took 8 bases from V and 2 from J, leaving 10 bases between them. In nucleotides, the CDR3 is TGTGCCAGTCGGTCCAGGGCCTACAATGAGCAGTTCTTC. It specifies CASRSRAYNEQFF.

The chain joins TRBV10-3 to TRBJ1-5; 7 nucleotides align to TRBD1. The ends lost 8 bases at V and 0 bases at J; junction bases unmatched: 7. The CDR3 is 15 amino acids. Per germline, CDR1 ENHRY and CDR2 SYGVKD. The CDR3 bases are TGTGCCATCCGAACAGGGGAAGATAGCAATCAGCCCCAGCATTTT. It is translated as CAIRTGEDSNQPQHF.

The gene calls are TRBV6-1 and TRBJ2-5; tentatively, D is TRBD2 (5 bases). Germline CDR1 MNHNS, CDR2 SASEGT. V lost 3 bases to trimming and J lost 5 bases, with 16 bases between them. CDR3 length equals 15 residues. CDR3 DNA: TGTGCCAGCAGTGAGGAACTAGGAAATCGGGAGACCCAGTACTTC. Its protein is CASSEELGNRETQYF.

This clone has a single count. The chain links TRBV7-9 to TRBJ1-5, with D possibly being TRBD1 (6 bases). Germline V gene data show CDR1 as SEHNR and CDR2 as FQNEAQ (reference sequence). The length of the CDR3 is 17 residues. V was cut by 5 bases and J by 3 bases, with 20 bases left in between. DNA for the CDR3: TGTGCCAGCAGCGCCTCGGGAGGGCAGGGGCACAATCAGCCCCAGCATTTT. Amino acids: CASSASGGQGHNQPQHF.

The chain has TRBV5-4 and TRBJ1-6; TRBD1 aligns across 9 bases. Looked up from germline, CDR1 is SGHNT and CDR2 is YYREEE (reference sequence). The CDR3 extends over 15 amino acids. V lost 5 bases, J lost 10 bases, and 10 bases stayed unmatched. The CDR3 protein is CASSTGTGMGSPLHF. CDR3 DNA: TGTGCCAGCAGTACCGGGACAGGGATGGGGTCACCCCTCCACTTT.

This clone appeared once. The chain links TRBV9 to TRBJ2-7; 8 nucleotides agree with TRBD1. CDR3 length: 14 residues. J lost 4 bases, V lost 0 bases, and 3 bases had no gene match. The germline V gene has CDR1 SGDLS and CDR2 YYNGEE. The CDR3 nucleotides read TGTGCCAGCAGCGTAGATGGGACAGGATACGAGCAGTACTTC. It specifies CASSVDGTGYEQYF.

This rearrangement joins TRBV27 to TRBJ2-2; 7 nucleotides line up with TRBD2. With 5 bases clipped from V and 5 bases from J, the junction kept 5 bases outside the gene matches. Germline CDR1 is MNHEY and CDR2 is SMNVEV (reference sequence). The CDR3 contains 14 residues. CDR3 DNA: TGTGCCAGCAGTATCGACGGGGGGACCGGGGAGCTGTTTTTT. This encodes CASSIDGGTGELFF.

V is TRBV11-3 and J is TRBJ2-3; D may be TRBD1 (6 bases). Germline V CDR1 and CDR2: SGHNT, YENEEA. Deletions cut 3 bases from V and 1 base from J, with 11 bases between. CDR3 length: 15 amino acids. CDR3 residues: CASSFQGGGTDTQYF. In DNA, the CDR3 is TGTGCCAGCAGCTTCCAAGGGGGAGGCACAGATACGCAGTATTTT.

J is TRBJ1-2 and V is TRBV7-2; D is unclear. V was shortened by 4 bases and J by 0 bases, with 6 bases between the two germline ends. Germline V gives CDR1 SGHTA, CDR2 FQGNSA. The CDR3 consists of 13 residues. The CDR3 coding sequence is TGTGCCAGCAGCTCCTCCTCTAACTATGGCTACACCTTC. Encoded protein: CASSSSSNYGYTF.

The chain uses TRBV4-1 and TRBJ1-2, with D perhaps matching TRBD1 (6 bases). From germline, CDR1 is MGHRA and CDR2 YSYEKL. V gave up 5 bases and J gave up 2 bases, with 12 bases separating them. CDR3 length equals 14 residues. CDR3 in amino acids: CASSSDRSNYGYTF. CDR3 in DNA: TGCGCCAGCAGCTCAGACAGGAGCAACTATGGCTACACCTTC.

The gene calls are TRBV7-2 and TRBJ2-7; D is possibly TRBD2 (5 bases). Trimming pared 3 bases from V and 0 bases from J, leaving 18 bases between. The CDR3 is 17 residues long. Germline V lookup: CDR1 SGHTA, CDR2 FQGNSA. DNA of the CDR3: TGTGCCAGCAGCTTTAATTGGGCGGGTCCGAGCTCCTACGAGCAGTACTTC. Translated, it gives CASSFNWAGPSSYEQYF.

The chain uses TRBV29-1 and TRBJ1-2, with TRBD1 as a possible D gene (6 bases). This CDR3 contains 16 residues. Germline V gene sequence: CDR1 SQVTM, CDR2 ANQGSEA. V shed 2 bases and J shed 2 bases, with 18 bases lying between them. The CDR3 sequence is CSVETSGQNWNYGYTF. CDR3 in DNA: TGCAGCGTTGAAACCTCGGGACAAAACTGGAACTATGGCTACACCTTC.

V usage is TRBV7-6 and J usage is TRBJ2-5, with TRBD2 matching 15 bases. The CDR3 contains 18 residues. Germline V gives CDR1 SGHVS, CDR2 FNYEAQ. J was trimmed by 5 bases and V by 2 bases; bases with no gene match: 9. CDR3 DNA: TGTGCCAGCAGCTTAAATATAGGGACTAGCGGGAGGCTCGAGACCCAGTACTTC. Protein product: CASSLNIGTSGRLETQYF.

This chain joins TRBV9 and TRBJ2-7; a possible D gene is TRBD1 (6 bases). Germline V gives CDR1 SGDLS, CDR2 YYNGEE. CDR3 length equals 15 residues. Trimming removed 4 bases at V and 6 bases at J, with 20 bases between. The CDR3 DNA reads as TGTGCCAGCAGCCCCGATGGACAGATAGTTGGCGAGCAGTACTTC. This codes for CASSPDGQIVGEQYF.

This clone was recorded only once. The V and J genes are TRBV2 and TRBJ1-1; D possibly corresponds to TRBD1 (6 bases). CDR3 length: 15 residues. Per the germline V gene, CDR1 is SNHLY and CDR2 is FYNNEI. The ends were cut back, 1 base at V and 2 bases at J, with 11 bases in the middle. The CDR3 protein is CASSEVGRGNTEAFF. In DNA, the CDR3 is TGTGCCAGCAGTGAAGTGGGCAGGGGAAACACTGAAGCTTTCTTT.

The rearrangement links TRBV9 to TRBJ2-1; 8 bases map to TRBD2. The germline gives CDR1 SGDLS, CDR2 YYNGEE. The V and J ends lost 3 bases and 6 bases, in that order; junction bases with no gene match: 11. This CDR3 comprises 16 residues. This chain's CDR3 is CASSARVGLAINEQFF. The CDR3 nucleotides read TGTGCCAGCAGCGCGCGGGTAGGACTAGCAATCAATGAGCAGTTCTTC.

This CDR3 reads CASSPVGRGEKLFF. The DNA of the CDR3 is TGTGCCAGCAGCCCGGTGGGGAGAGGTGAAAAACTGTTTTTT. The chain is built from TRBV28 and TRBJ1-4; D remains ambiguous. Germline values: CDR1 MDHEN, CDR2 SYDVKM. V lost 6 bases, J lost 7 bases, and 15 bases lay in between. There are 14 residues in the CDR3.

The gene calls are TRBV6-5 and TRBJ2-3; maybe TRBD2 (7 bases). There are 13 residues in the CDR3. V lost 6 bases to trimming and J lost 5 bases, with 12 bases between them. Germline assignment: CDR1 MNHEY and CDR2 SVGAGI. CDR3 sequence reads: CASRKGGGDTQYF. CDR3 in DNA: TGTGCCAGCAGAAAAGGGGGGGGAGATACGCAGTATTTT.

This chain connects TRBV5-4 to TRBJ1-3; 7 positions match TRBD1. The CDR3 covers 13 residues. Trimming took 4 bases from V and 4 from J; bases not matched to a gene: 2. The germline V gene has CDR1 SGHNT and CDR2 YYREEE (reference sequence). The CDR3 DNA is TGTGCCAGCAGCCTGGGACAGGGAAACACCATATATTTT. Translation gives CASSLGQGNTIYF.

The genes are TRBV19 and TRBJ1-6; D is uncertain. This CDR3 has 16 residues. The V end lost 4 bases, the J end lost 0 bases, and 10 bases lay between the germline ends. Germline V lookup: CDR1 LNHDA, CDR2 SQIVND (reference sequence). CDR3 sequence: CASSTGWSSYNSPLHF. DNA for the CDR3: TGTGCCAGTAGTACGGGATGGAGCTCCTATAATTCACCCCTCCACTTT.

The chain recombines TRBV15 with TRBJ2-7; TRBD2 matches at 8 bases. This CDR3 is built from 15 residues. Unmatched junction bases numbered 5, after V lost 2 bases and J lost 2 bases. CDR1 LNHNV and CDR2 YYDKDF come from the germline V gene (reference sequence). The CDR3 protein is CATSRLAGPAYEQYF. CDR3 nucleotides: TGTGCCACCAGCAGATTAGCGGGACCTGCCTACGAGCAGTACTTC.

The J gene is TRBJ2-5, the V gene TRBV4-3, with 15 bases fitting TRBD2. V was pared by 6 bases and J by 0 bases, with 5 bases of the junction left unmatched. The germline V gene encodes CDR1 LGHNA and CDR2 YSLEER. The CDR3 covers 17 residues. The chain's CDR3 is CASRRGLAGGNQETQYF. In DNA form, the CDR3 reads TGCGCCAGCAGGCGGGGACTAGCGGGGGGCAACCAAGAGACCCAGTACTTC.

The chain couples TRBV27 to TRBJ1-6; the D gene is possibly TRBD1 (6 bases). There are 18 residues in the CDR3. The V end lost 6 bases, the J end lost 0 bases, and 18 bases lay between the germline ends. The germline V gene has CDR1 MNHEY and CDR2 SMNVEV (reference sequence). CDR3 sequence (DNA): TGTGCCAGCAGCCTCGAACCAACAGGGAGCTCCTATAATTCACCCCTCCACTTT. Its translation is CASSLEPTGSSYNSPLHF.